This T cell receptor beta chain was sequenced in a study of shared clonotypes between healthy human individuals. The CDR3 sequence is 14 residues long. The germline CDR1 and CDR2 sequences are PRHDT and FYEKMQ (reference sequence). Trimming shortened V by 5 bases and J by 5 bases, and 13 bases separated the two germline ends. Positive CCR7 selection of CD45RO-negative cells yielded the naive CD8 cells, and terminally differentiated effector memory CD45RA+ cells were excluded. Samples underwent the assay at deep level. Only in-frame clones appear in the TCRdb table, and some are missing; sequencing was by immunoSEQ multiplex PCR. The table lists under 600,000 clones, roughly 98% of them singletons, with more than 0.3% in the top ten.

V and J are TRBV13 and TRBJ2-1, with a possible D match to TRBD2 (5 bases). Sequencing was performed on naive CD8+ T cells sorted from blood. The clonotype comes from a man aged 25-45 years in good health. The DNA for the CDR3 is TGTGCCAGCAGCCGGCCAGCGGCGGACAATGAGCAGTTCTTC. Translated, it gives CASSRPAADNEQFF.